Presented here are 18 T cell receptor beta chains from one specimen sequenced in a study of blood T cell repertoires in COVID-19. Sequencing was performed with immunoSEQ multiplex PCR; in TCRdb, only in-frame clones are kept and a portion is missing. Among over 80,000 clones listed, about 88% were seen once. Material: peripheral blood. These receptors originate from a man between 45 and 60 years old with acute or convalescent COVID-19.

The chain combines TRBV5-6 with TRBJ1-2, with a weak D call TRBD1 (6 bases). The germline V gene has CDR1 SGHDT and CDR2 YYEEEE. V lost 0 bases, J lost 0 bases, and 9 bases lay in between. There are 15 residues in the CDR3. CDR3 amino acids: CASSLEQGPNYGYTF. CDR3 DNA sequence: TGTGCCAGCAGCTTGGAACAGGGCCCTAACTATGGCTACACCTTC.

The chain combines TRBV5-1 with TRBJ2-2; TRBD1 aligns across 11 bases. The V gene's germline CDR1 is SGHRS and CDR2 YFSETQ. With 3 bases clipped from V and 3 bases from J, the junction kept 4 bases outside the gene matches. The CDR3 extends over 16 amino acids. The CDR3 nucleotides are TGCGCCAGCAGCTCGGGACAGGGGGTTCACACCGGGGAGCTGTTTTTT. This translates into CASSSGQGVHTGELFF.

J is TRBJ1-1 and V is TRBV29-1; TRBD1 is a possible D gene (6 bases). The germline gives CDR1 SQVTM, CDR2 ANQGSEA. The CDR3 runs to 13 residues. Trimming took 8 bases from V and 3 from J, leaving 16 bases between them. This CDR3 is CSPSPYRDTEAFF. The CDR3 bases are TGCAGCCCTTCACCTTACAGGGACACTGAAGCTTTCTTT.

The V gene is TRBV19, the J gene TRBJ2-2, with D perhaps matching TRBD2 (5 bases). CDR1 and CDR2 from the germline V gene are LNHDA and SQIVND (reference sequence). Trimming stripped 7 bases from V and 1 base from J, with 13 bases between. The CDR3 covers 15 residues. CDR3 region: CASIGGAGNTGELFF. The DNA for the CDR3 is TGTGCCAGTATCGGAGGCGCGGGGAACACCGGGGAGCTGTTTTTT.

The chain joins TRBV4-1 to TRBJ1-1; a possible D gene is TRBD1 (5 bases). Trimming took 1 base from V and 4 from J, leaving 13 bases between them. Germline CDR1 is MGHRA and CDR2 is YSYEKL. The CDR3 loop spans 15 amino acids. The CDR3 reads CASSQARTIFTEAFF. The CDR3 region has the DNA TGCGCCAGCAGCCAAGCTCGGACAATTTTCACTGAAGCTTTCTTT.

The CDR3 DNA follows: TGTGCCAGTACCCCGGACAGGGAAACTGAAGCTTTCTTT. It yields the protein CASTPDRETEAFF. V and J are TRBV19 and TRBJ1-1; 8 bases are shared with TRBD1. Trimming removed 7 bases from V and 5 bases from J; junction bases left unmatched: 6. Germline V CDR1 and CDR2: LNHDA, SQIVND (reference sequence). The CDR3 totals 13 residues. Supplemented by reference TRBV19 and TRBJ1-1, the full variable domain reads DGGITQSPKYLFRKEGQNVTLSCEQNLNHDAMYWYRQDPGQGLRLIYYSQIVNDFQKGDIAEGYSVSREKKESFPLTVTSAQKNPTAFYLCASTPDRETEAFFGQGTRLTVV.

This clone was seen a single time. This chain uses TRBV29-1 with TRBJ1-1; D not resolved. Deletions cut 4 bases from V and 1 base from J, with 7 bases between. This CDR3 has 12 residues. Germline-derived CDR1 and CDR2 are SQVTM and ANQGSEA. CDR3 DNA sequence: TGCAGCGTTGTACGGGGGAACACTGAAGCTTTCTTT. This encodes CSVVRGNTEAFF. The full variable domain, completed using reference TRBV29-1 and TRBJ1-1, is SAVISQKPSRDICQRGTSLTIQCQVDSQVTMMFWYRQQPGQSLTLIATANQGSEATYESGFVIDKFPISRPNLTFSTLTVSNMSPEDSSIYLCSVVRGNTEAFFGQGTRLTVV.

The chain employs TRBV7-6 and TRBJ2-2; TRBD2 aligns across 10 bases. The V segment lost 7 bases and the J segment 5 bases; nucleotides outside the gene matches: 10. This CDR3 comprises 16 residues. Per the germline V gene, CDR1 is SGHVS and CDR2 is FNYEAQ. The CDR3 nucleotides read TGTGCCAGCAACACACGAGCGGGGGGGCGGACCGGGGAGCTGTTTTTT. This gives the protein CASNTRAGGRTGELFF.

This chain uses TRBV4-1 with TRBJ2-5, with TRBD2 matching 9 bases. The CDR3 sequence is 17 residues long. Germline V gene data show CDR1 as MGHRA and CDR2 as YSYEKL. V dropped 3 bases and J dropped 2; count of bases not matched to a gene: 10. This chain's CDR3 is CASSQTEVAGAQETQYF. CDR3 in DNA: TGCGCCAGCAGCCAGACCGAGGTAGCGGGGGCACAAGAGACCCAGTACTTC.

The chain links TRBV20-1 to TRBJ1-1; D is possibly TRBD1 (5 bases). Germline V gene sequence: CDR1 DFQATT, CDR2 SNEGSKA (reference sequence). The CDR3 loop spans 11 amino acids. V was pared by 6 bases and J by 10 bases, with 15 bases between. CDR3 sequence: CSAIRQRGAFF. In nucleotides, the CDR3 is TGCAGTGCCATAAGACAGAGAGGAGCTTTCTTT.

This clone was recorded a few times. This chain connects TRBV18 to TRBJ2-7; 7 nucleotides agree with TRBD2. The CDR3 loop spans 13 amino acids. The germline gives CDR1 KGHSH, CDR2 LQKENI. V lost 4 bases, J lost 7 bases, and 7 bases stayed unmatched. CDR3 protein: CASSRGGGGEQYV. CDR3 in DNA: TGTGCCAGCTCACGCGGCGGGGGAGGGGAGCAGTACGTC.

V usage is TRBV27 and J usage is TRBJ2-1; 7 bases match TRBD2. There are 16 residues in the CDR3. Losses at the gene ends were 5 bases for V and 2 bases for J; bases not matched to a gene: 9. Germline V CDR1 and CDR2: MNHEY, SMNVEV (reference sequence). The DNA of the CDR3 is TGTGCCAGCAGTCCCCAGAATCGGGGGGCCTACAATGAGCAGTTCTTC. Its protein product is CASSPQNRGAYNEQFF.

The chain combines TRBV14 with TRBJ1-6; possible D gene TRBD1, 5 bases. The ends were cut back, 0 bases at V and 6 bases at J, with 6 bases in the middle. The CDR3 spans 14 residues. Per germline, CDR1 SGHDN and CDR2 FVKESK. The CDR3 coding sequence is TGTGCCAGCAGCCAAGAGACAGTTAATTCACCCCTCCACTTT. It encodes CASSQETVNSPLHF.

This clone came up a few times. The V and J genes are TRBV4-1 and TRBJ1-6; D perhaps matches TRBD1 (5 bases). Trimming removed 4 bases at V and 9 bases at J, with 16 bases between. The length of the CDR3 is 15 residues. Germline V lookup: CDR1 MGHRA, CDR2 YSYEKL. The CDR3 region has the DNA TGCGCCAGCAGCCCTATGGTTCAGGGAGGTTCACCCCTCCACTTT. It codes for CASSPMVQGGSPLHF.

J is TRBJ2-2 and V is TRBV7-9; no firm D call. V lost 1 base to trimming and J lost 3 bases, with 3 bases between them. CDR3 length: 13 residues. CDR1 and CDR2 from the germline V gene are SEHNR and FQNEAQ (reference sequence). The CDR3, as DNA: TGTGCCAGCAGCTTAGGAGACACCGGGGAGCTGTTTTTT. Translation: CASSLGDTGELFF.

The gene calls are TRBV6-5 and TRBJ2-3; 7 nucleotides match TRBD2. Germline V gene lookup returns CDR1 MNHEY and CDR2 SVGAGI. J lost 2 bases, V lost 6 bases, and 5 bases had no gene match. The CDR3 sequence is 14 residues long. This chain's CDR3 is CASRMTSLTDTQYF. In DNA form, the CDR3 reads TGTGCCAGCAGGATGACTAGCCTCACAGATACGCAGTATTTT.

This chain's CDR3 is CASTLRVAPSTDTQYF. DNA for the CDR3: TGCGCCAGCACGTTGAGGGTAGCCCCTAGCACAGATACGCAGTATTTT. V is TRBV10-1 and J is TRBJ2-3; a possible D gene is TRBD2 (5 bases). V was clipped by 7 bases and J by 0 bases, with 17 bases between them. Per germline, CDR1 WNHNN and CDR2 SYGVQD (reference sequence). The CDR3 is 16 amino acids.

V gene TRBV5-5 combines with J gene TRBJ2-7, with D maybe TRBD1 (5 bases). The CDR3 spans 13 residues. Germline lookup yields CDR1 SGHKS and CDR2 YYEKEE (reference sequence). V was clipped by 6 bases and J by 1 base, with 11 bases between them. CDR3 bases: TGTGCCAGCAATAAACAGGTTTCCTACGAGCAGTACTTC. It encodes CASNKQVSYEQYF.